This TCR beta chain was retrieved from a study of T-cell memory formation after mild COVID-19 (dated by TCRdb to 2020 to 2022). Regarding the study in general: Most TCR sequence clusters were specific to one of the two donors. T-cell clones expanding and contracting after mild COVID-19 in a couple of donors were tracked by longitudinal TCRalpha and TCRbeta repertoire sequencing. The cohort comprised two young, previously healthy adult volunteers, one female and one male.

Overall results and qualifications from the work: SARS-CoV-2 specificity was not confirmed for the second-wave clones peaking on day 37. From day 15 to 85, contracting clones showed balanced CD4/CD8 phenotypes, whereas a second wave of clones that expanded from day 15 to 37 leaned towards CD4+. Contracting CD4+ clones appeared mostly in the CM and EM memory subsets, whereas CD8+ clones were enriched in EMRA. The study covered only two mild cases, and larger cohorts including severe cases with pre-infection samples were considered necessary. Some responding clones were found in pre-infection memory, which suggests that pre-existing cross-reactive memory T cells took part in the SARS-CoV-2 response.

A few counts support this clonotype. The target of this receptor is not known. No base-level quality is on record; no much larger clone is a single base apart. This sample was sequenced with an Illumina NovaSeq 6000. TCRalpha and TCRbeta cDNA libraries were built by 5'RACE with constant-segment primers, adding sample barcodes and unique molecular identifiers. RNA was extracted from every sample with Trizol reagent. The libraries were amplified in two PCR steps, and the second step added a second sample barcode and Illumina TruSeq adapters. The libraries were sequenced on an Illumina NovaSeq using 2 x 150 bp paired-end reads. The paper's processing steps were these. The reads were demultiplexed and collapsed into UMI-guided consensus sequences using migec v1.2.7. Using mixcr v2.1.11, the UMI consensuses were aligned to TRA and TRB V and J templates and assembled into clonotypes. A clonotype was counted as expanded or contracted only when both edgeR and NoisET called the clonotype significant, with the noise models trained on biological replicates. For edgeR calls, the cutoffs were a false discovery rate-adjusted p below 0.01 and a log2 fold-change threshold of 1. As an exploratory analysis of dynamics, max-normalized trajectories of the 1000 most abundant clonotypes were examined by PCA with hierarchical clustering. Each responding clone was given a CD4 or CD8 phenotype based on the CD4+ and CD8+ repertoires, which had been sequenced separately. TCRdb itself trimmed the public reads at Q25 with fastp, ran MiXCR and retained productive beta chains. Entries that share a CDR3 protein sequence are merged under the most common genes and DNA. The V and J calls come from TCRdb's annotation, not from the publication. Present in this sample are 90,000 to 120,000 distinct CDR3 sequences, roughly 14% of which were seen just once. The top ten clones comprise 39% of the sample.

Per the germline V gene, SGHNT is the CDR1 and YENEEA is the CDR2. The CDR3 contains 12 residues, cysteine and phenylalanine counted. Only the CDR3 portion is preserved as DNA: 36 bases, with reading frame beginning at the first base. Cut back by 4 bases and 4 bases, the V and J ends lie 5 bases apart. Ficoll-Paque density gradient centrifugation was the method used to isolate PBMCs. The sequence links TRBV11-3 to TRBJ2-1; the D segment cannot be called with confidence. The TCR sequence derives from a man younger than 35 who had mild COVID-19 (a few samples of this study predate the infection). The sample titles of this study are shuffled in the database, so cell type and time point are left out; the donor was told from shared clones. The sequenced sample was PBMCs or a T cell subset sorted from them (not recorded which). The nucleotide sequence reads TGTGCCAGCAGCTCGGCTTACAATGAGCAGTTCTTC. This translates into CASSSAYNEQFF. The CDR3, completed at both ends by the reference TRBV11-3 and TRBJ2-1 genes, gives the full variable domain EAGVVQSPRYKIIEKKQPVAFWCNPISGHNTLYWYLQNLGQGPELLIRYENEEAVDDSQLPKDRFSAERLKGVDSTLKIQPAELGDSAVYLCASSSAYNEQFFGPGTRLTVL.